This TCR beta chain is drawn from a study of blood T cell repertoires in COVID-19. Study-wide context: Collection of acute and convalescent COVID-19 samples took place in the United States, Italy and Spain.

The J segment lost 3 bases and the V segment lost 4 bases, leaving 6 bases of the junction unmatched. This CDR3 has 14 residues. CDR1 SGHDT and CDR2 YYEEEE come from the germline V gene. This clone was picked up one time. Authors' processing steps: Quantification of nucleated cells was approximated via reference gene primer amplification. Data came from immunoSEQ multiplex PCR; TCRdb stores just in-frame clones and leaves some out. V and J calls and clone size come straight from that table; D and trimming were deduced from the DNA. The sample holds 65,000 to 100,000 clones; about 88% are singletons and the top ten take 8% to 10%.

The chain links TRBV5-6 to TRBJ1-1, with 7 bases matching TRBD1. This receptor was obtained from a man aged 45-60 years with acute or convalescent COVID-19. Material: peripheral blood. The DNA for the CDR3 is TGTGCCAGCAGCCGACAGGGTGGAGACACTGAAGCTTTCTTT. Its protein product is CASSRQGGDTEAFF.